This T cell receptor beta chain comes out of a study of blood T cell repertoires in COVID-19. Across the whole study: Samples taken during acute and convalescent COVID-19 were collected in the United States, Italy and Spain. Sources were T cells, B-cell-depleted T cells, or PBMCs; the material itself was cDNA or gDNA.

Per the original data handling: Estimation of nucleated cell counts was performed using reference gene primer amplification. The protocol was immunoSEQ multiplex PCR, while the TCRdb copy is restricted to in-frame clones and leaves out a portion. V and J calls and clone size are given by that table; D and trimming were obtained from the DNA. Among roughly 340,000 clones listed, approximately 89% were seen once. This CDR3 is built from 15 residues. Germline loops: CDR1 MNHEY, CDR2 SVGAGI. V lost 0 bases and J 4 bases, leaving 12 bases between the germline ends. This TCR came from a woman younger than 35 who had recovered from COVID-19. The sample was peripheral blood. The chain has TRBV6-5 and TRBJ1-2; a weak D match, TRBD1 (5 bases). The CDR3 DNA reads as TGTGCCAGCAGTTACTCGGGGGGGGAAGTCTATGGCTACACCTTC. This codes for CASSYSGGEVYGYTF.